One T cell receptor (beta chain) is described in this entry. What this receptor recognizes is not known. No base qualities exist here, and no much larger clone lies one base off it. At one collaborating source in Seattle, patients were enrolled during active infection and were followed longitudinally through the course of disease. Collaborating institutions collected whole blood in K2EDTA tubes following their own protocols. For TCRbeta analysis, collaborators shipped samples as frozen whole blood, isolated PBMCs, or DNA extracted from either of those sample types. From the cysteine up to the phenylalanine, the CDR3 has a length of 11 residues. The kept DNA is CDR3 alone, 33 bases in frame from the first base. A distance of 7 bases separates the germline ends of V and J, which lose 3 bases and 7 bases respectively. CDR1 and CDR2 are drawn from the germline V gene: SGHTA, FQGNSA. The data stem from a study of blood T cell repertoires in COVID-19 (dated by TCRdb to the early 2020s). As for the study more broadly: Samples from collaborators originated in the United States, Italy and Spain and spanned both the acute and convalescent phases of COVID-19. The prospective study material was composed of cDNA or gDNA derived from T cells, B-cell-depleted T cells, or PBMCs. The dataset comprised deeply sampled blood TCRbeta repertoires from subjects exposed to, actively infected with, or recovered from COVID-19. The repertoires were released in a freely available public database meant as a resource for research on the immune response to SARS-CoV-2. Samples were obtained from the ongoing ImmuneRACE study (first 160 participants) and from 1,254 subjects provided by 6 global collaborators. A de-identified subject ID, COVID-19 status, age in years and sex were almost always included in the sample metadata. Where HLA class I and class II types were available, the types were taken from metadata supplied by the sample provider, not from assay-based typing. Study-wide findings and limitations: How much clinical and demographic metadata was included differed by source and by participant, and the metadata was provided uncurated.

The immunoSEQ Assay, a bias-controlled multiplex PCR, was used to amplify TCRbeta CDR3 regions from genomic DNA. The paper's processing steps were these. Within the assay, amplification of reference gene primers was used to estimate how many nucleated cells each sample contained. To quantify the absolute abundance of each unique TCRbeta CDR3 rearrangement, sequence reads were collapsed and filtered. Productive Simpson clonality was computed per sample as the square root of Simpson's diversity index over productive rearrangements. TCRdb took this table from immuneACCESS and kept in-frame rearrangements with V and J called. Such tables lack part of the clones; where checked against another copy, unresolved V genes explain under half of the gap, and the rest is unexplained. That table is the source of V, J and clone size, and D and trimming were worked out from the DNA. The sample records fewer than 250,000 clones, around 76% of which are singletons. About 7.8% of the sample is taken by the ten largest.

This clonotype originated in a woman in her sixties or seventies with COVID-19, enrolled during active disease. The rearrangement combines TRBV7-2 with TRBJ2-7, and the D gene may be TRBD1, 6 bases matching. Source material: peripheral blood. The DNA reads as follows: TGTGCCAGCAGCTTGGGACAAGAGCAGTACTTC. Its translation is CASSLGQEQYF.